This T cell receptor (beta chain) was found in a study of OX40 agonist ivuxolimab in advanced cancers. On the study more broadly: Partial responses were achieved by three patients, of whom one had hepatocellular carcinoma and two had cutaneous melanoma. General observations from the study: Doses of 0.1 to 3.0 mg/kg were accompanied by clonal expansion of CD4+ and CD8+ blood T cells by week 6.

The protocol was immunoSEQ multiplex PCR, while the TCRdb copy is restricted to in-frame clones and leaves out a portion. The data contain 77,000 or so clones, about nine tenths of them seen just once; the ten biggest clones take up 1.5% to 2%. Trimming removed 10 bases from V and 7 bases from J; junction bases left unmatched: 11. From germline, CDR1 is LNHDA and CDR2 SQIVND (reference sequence). The CDR3 loop spans 13 amino acids. Of note for this clone: Its specificity is not known.

V gene TRBV19 combines with J gene TRBJ1-2; 8 bases align to TRBD1. The origin of this receptor is an adult with an advanced solid tumor such as melanoma, head and neck, liver or kidney cancer. Sequenced here: CD4+ or CD8+ T cells sorted from blood, sampled in a trial of the OX40 agonist ivuxolimab. The DNA of the CDR3 is TGTGCCACGTTTTCGACAGGGGAGCCTGGCTACACCTTC. It encodes CATFSTGEPGYTF.